Listed here are 26 T cell receptor beta chains from one sample, sequenced in a study of blood T cell repertoires in COVID-19 (dated by TCRdb to the early 2020s). Library preparation used the immunoSEQ multiplex PCR assay. In its TCRdb copy, this immuneACCESS table keeps in-frame sequences only and misses some clones. Where compared with another copy, unresolved V genes explain less than half of these, and the others have no known cause. The sample contains some 520,000 clones, roughly 89% of them found a single time. The ten biggest clones cover roughly 0.92% of the sample. The sample was peripheral blood. The receptors come from a young man with COVID-19, enrolled during active disease.

The V and J genes are TRBV24-1 and TRBJ2-1; D is undetermined. Germline CDR1 KGHDR, CDR2 SFDVKD. V lost 0 bases and J 2 bases, leaving 10 bases between the germline ends. CDR3 size: 16 residues. CDR3 sequence reads: CATSDLGSATYNEQFF. Here the CDR3 DNA reads TGTGCCACCAGTGATTTGGGCTCCGCAACCTACAATGAGCAGTTCTTC.

This chain uses TRBV24-1 with TRBJ1-2; TRBD1 matches at 8 bases. CDR1 and CDR2 from the germline V gene are KGHDR and SFDVKD. The CDR3 covers 11 residues. The CDR3 nucleotides are TGTCCGGGCGGACAGGGCGGTGGCTACACCTTC. Encoded protein: CPGGQGGGYTF.

V usage is TRBV20-1 and J usage is TRBJ2-7; 10 bases fit TRBD2. The CDR3 consists of 14 residues. CDR1 DFQATT and CDR2 SNEGSKA come from the germline V gene (reference sequence). J was trimmed by 4 bases and V by 3 bases; bases with no gene match: 6. The DNA of the CDR3 is TGCAGTGCTAGTACTAGCGGGATTACGTACGAGCAGTACTTC. As protein: CSASTSGITYEQYF.

J is TRBJ2-7 and V is TRBV10-3, with 9 bases lining up with TRBD1. This CDR3 spans 13 amino acids. Germline trimming cut 6 bases from V and 5 bases from J; bases unmatched to any gene: 5. CDR1 is ENHRY, CDR2 SYGVKD, per germline. CDR3 loop: CAIRGTGYHEQYF. In DNA, the CDR3 is TGTGCCATCAGAGGGACAGGGTACCACGAGCAGTACTTC.

This chain joins TRBV7-9 and TRBJ2-7, with a possible D match to TRBD2 (6 bases). Trimming removed 3 bases from V and 7 bases from J, with 10 bases in between. CDR1 SEHNR and CDR2 FQNEAQ come from the germline V gene (reference sequence). CDR3 length: 12 residues. CDR3 nucleotides: TGTGCCAGCAGCTTTGGAGGGGTAGAGCAGTACTTC. Its protein is CASSFGGVEQYF.

This clone was counted once. V and J are TRBV18 and TRBJ2-1, with TRBD2 matching 13 bases. CDR1 is KGHSH, CDR2 LQKENI, per germline. The J segment lost 7 bases and the V segment lost 2 bases, leaving 5 bases of the junction unmatched. This CDR3 comprises 16 residues. The CDR3 is CASSPTRTSGRNEQFF. In DNA, the CDR3 is TGTGCCAGCTCACCAACTCGGACTAGCGGGAGAAATGAGCAGTTCTTC.

With regard to this clone: In the same sample, other DNA sequences code for this CDR3. The J gene is TRBJ2-2, the V gene TRBV21-1; TRBD1 is the table's D call, not checked against the DNA. TRBV21-1 counts as a pseudogene. The CDR3 consists of 16 residues. CDR3: CASSTRQGANTGELFF. The CDR3 DNA reads as TGTGCCAGCAGCACACGACAGGGGGCGAACACCGGGGAGCTGTTTTTT.

The gene calls are TRBV10-2 and TRBJ2-5; 10 bases map to TRBD2. This CDR3 has 15 amino acids. Trimming removed 2 bases from V and 0 bases from J; junction bases left unmatched: 0. Germline CDR1 is WSHSY and CDR2 is SAAADI. The CDR3 reads CASSEGLADQETQYF. The CDR3 region has the DNA TGCGCCAGCAGTGAGGGACTAGCGGACCAAGAGACCCAGTACTTC.

The chain couples TRBV7-3 to TRBJ2-3; 12 bases align to TRBD1. Germline V gene data show CDR1 as SGHTA and CDR2 as FQGTGA. V dropped 3 bases and J dropped 6; count of bases not matched to a gene: 10. CDR3 length: 17 residues. The CDR3 nucleotides are TGTGCCAGCAGCTTGGACGGACCGGGACAGGGGGCTGATACGCAGTATTTT. This encodes CASSLDGPGQGADTQYF.

This chain uses TRBV27 with TRBJ2-7; 13 bases match TRBD2. The germline V gene encodes CDR1 MNHEY and CDR2 SMNVEV (reference sequence). Losses at the gene ends were 5 bases for V and 3 bases for J; bases not matched to a gene: 4. CDR3 length: 15 amino acids. Here the CDR3 reads CASSLGTSGVYEQYF. The CDR3 DNA follows: TGTGCCAGCAGTCTAGGGACTAGCGGGGTCTACGAGCAGTACTTC.

The chain employs TRBV2 and TRBJ2-7, with 8 bases that match TRBD2. The CDR3 covers 15 residues. Trimming at V came to 6 bases and at J to 0 bases, leaving 7 bases not matched to a gene. Germline CDR1 is SNHLY and CDR2 is FYNNEI. CDR3 coding DNA: TGTGCCAGCAGCGCACTAGCGGAGAGCTCCTACGAGCAGTACTTC. Residues: CASSALAESSYEQYF.

This clone was seen only once. The rearrangement links TRBV5-1 to TRBJ2-1; TRBD2 agrees at 11 bases. The germline V gene encodes CDR1 SGHRS and CDR2 YFSETQ. This CDR3 region has 17 residues. The V and J ends lost 0 bases and 2 bases, in that order; junction bases with no gene match: 4. CDR3 coding DNA: TGCGCCAGCAGCTTGGGTGGTAGCGGGGGGGCCTACAATGAGCAGTTCTTC. This encodes CASSLGGSGGAYNEQFF.

This clone was detected a few times. This chain connects TRBV29-1 to TRBJ1-2; 8 bases fit TRBD1. The germline V gene encodes CDR1 SQVTM and CDR2 ANQGSEA. This CDR3 contains 11 residues. The trim removed 6 bases at V and 6 bases at J, leaving 3 bases unmatched. The chain's CDR3 is CSVGTGDGYTF. The CDR3 DNA reads as TGCAGCGTCGGGACAGGAGATGGCTACACCTTC.

This chain joins TRBV12-5 and TRBJ2-5; 10 bases agree with TRBD2. This CDR3 is built from 13 residues. The V gene end was trimmed by 6 bases and the J gene end by 6 bases; junction bases not matched to a gene: 4. The germline V gene encodes CDR1 LGHNT and CDR2 FRNRAP. CDR3 sequence reads: CASGGTSVKTQYF. CDR3 bases: TGTGCTAGTGGGGGGACTAGCGTAAAGACCCAGTACTTC.

The CDR3 DNA is TGTGCCAGCAGCTTAGCGCTAGGGGTTTACTACAATGAGCAGTTCTTC. Protein sequence: CASSLALGVYYNEQFF. The chain recombines TRBV7-9 with TRBJ2-1; D is possibly TRBD1 (5 bases). Trimming removed 0 bases at V and 3 bases at J, with 12 bases between. The CDR3 consists of 16 residues. Germline V gene lookup returns CDR1 SEHNR and CDR2 FQNEAQ (reference sequence).

V usage is TRBV5-4 and J usage is TRBJ1-2; perhaps TRBD1 as D (6 bases). V was trimmed by 3 bases and J by 8 bases, leaving 11 bases between them. Looked up from germline, CDR1 is SGHNT and CDR2 is YYREEE (reference sequence). The CDR3 extends over 12 amino acids. CDR3 bases: TGTGCCAGCAGCTCGCCACAGGGAGGCTACACCTTC. Translated: CASSSPQGGYTF.

Note on this clone: Distinct nucleotide sequences in the sample also encode this CDR3. This chain links TRBV19 with TRBJ2-3; D might be TRBD2 (5 bases). The germline gives CDR1 LNHDA, CDR2 SQIVND (reference sequence). The CDR3 extends over 14 amino acids. Trimming took off 8 bases at V and 1 base at J, with 13 bases between the two ends. CDR3 region: CASSLGTGTDTQYF. CDR3 nucleotide sequence: TGTGCCAGTTCACTAGGCACAGGCACAGATACGCAGTATTTT. Combining the CDR3 with reference TRBV19 and TRBJ2-3 gives the whole variable domain DGGITQSPKYLFRKEGQNVTLSCEQNLNHDAMYWYRQDPGQGLRLIYYSQIVNDFQKGDIAEGYSVSREKKESFPLTVTSAQKNPTAFYLCASSLGTGTDTQYFGPGTRLTVL.

This rearrangement joins TRBV6-5 to TRBJ2-3; D is perhaps TRBD2 (6 bases). The CDR3 covers 16 residues. Trimming removed 4 bases at V and 2 bases at J, with 16 bases between. CDR1 and CDR2 from the germline V gene are MNHEY and SVGAGI. For the CDR3, the DNA is TGTGCCAGCAGTTCCCTCGGGGGTCTCGTCACAGATACGCAGTATTTT. Translating gives CASSSLGGLVTDTQYF.

This rearrangement joins TRBV11-3 to TRBJ2-2; no definite D call. The germline V gene has CDR1 SGHNT and CDR2 YENEEA. Trimming removed 2 bases at V and 1 base at J, with 5 bases between. The CDR3 length is 14 residues. CDR3 sequence: CASSLTVNTGELFF. The CDR3 bases are TGTGCCAGCAGCTTAACTGTGAACACCGGGGAGCTGTTTTTT.

This clone was observed a single time. This sequence joins TRBV28 and TRBJ1-5, with 10 positions matching TRBD1. The trim removed 6 bases at V and 0 bases at J, leaving 8 bases unmatched. The CDR3 is 17 amino acids. The germline gives CDR1 MDHEN, CDR2 SYDVKM. CDR3 DNA: TGTGCCAGCAGATCGGGACAGGGGCAGTATAGCAATCAGCCCCAGCATTTT. Its translation: CASRSGQGQYSNQPQHF.

The chain uses TRBV5-4 and TRBJ1-1; 8 nucleotides agree with TRBD1. Germline V CDR1 and CDR2: SGHNT, YYREEE (reference sequence). CDR3 size: 14 residues. V shed 6 bases and J 3 bases; nucleotides not matched to a gene: 7. CDR3 bases: TGTGCCAGCACCCCCAGGGGGCGCGACACTGAAGCTTTCTTT. This gives the protein CASTPRGRDTEAFF.

This clone was picked up a small number of times. V is TRBV5-1 and J is TRBJ1-4; 11 bases are a match to TRBD1. CDR1 SGHRS and CDR2 YFSETQ come from the germline V gene. The J segment lost 8 bases and the V segment lost 4 bases, leaving 7 bases of the junction unmatched. The CDR3 has 15 residues. The CDR3 region is CASSDRTGGREKLFF. The CDR3 DNA reads as TGCGCCAGCAGCGACAGGACAGGGGGCAGGGAAAAACTGTTTTTT.

J is TRBJ1-2 and V is TRBV9; weak D call: TRBD1 (6 bases). The CDR3 contains 12 residues. From germline, CDR1 is SGDLS and CDR2 YYNGEE. V was shortened by 6 bases and J by 8 bases, with 14 bases between the two germline ends. The CDR3 protein is CASNRDDWGYTF. The CDR3 DNA follows: TGTGCCAGCAACAGGGATGATTGGGGCTACACCTTC.

V is TRBV12-5 and J is TRBJ2-3, with TRBD2 matching 12 bases. In germline, CDR1 is LGHNT, CDR2 FRNRAP. Losses at the gene ends were 5 bases for V and 5 bases for J; bases not matched to a gene: 11. This CDR3 comprises 17 residues. CDR3 DNA sequence: TGTGCTAGTGGTCAGGGGACTAGCGGGTCTCTGCAAGATACGCAGTATTTT. Translated, it gives CASGQGTSGSLQDTQYF.

The genes are TRBV14 and TRBJ2-1, with 8 bases identical to TRBD2. The trim removed 4 bases at V and 2 bases at J, leaving 1 base unmatched. Germline CDR1 is SGHDN and CDR2 is FVKESK. The CDR3 length is 14 residues. CDR3: CASSRGGPYNEQFF. The DNA of the CDR3 is TGTGCCAGCAGCCGCGGGGGGCCCTACAATGAGCAGTTCTTC.

V usage is TRBV5-4 and J usage is TRBJ1-5; a possible D gene is TRBD1 (5 bases). Trimming removed 4 bases at V and 0 bases at J, with 14 bases between. This CDR3 region has 16 residues. Germline CDR1 SGHNT, CDR2 YYREEE (reference sequence). Here the CDR3 reads CASSVGGGNSNQPQHF. The CDR3 DNA reads TGTGCCAGCAGCGTTGGGGGGGGAAATAGCAATCAGCCCCAGCATTTT. Combining the CDR3 with reference TRBV5-4 and TRBJ1-5 gives the whole variable domain ETGVTQSPTHLIKTRGQQVTLRCSSQSGHNTVSWYQQALGQGPQFIFQYYREEENGRGNFPPRFSGLQFPNYSSELNVNALELDDSALYLCASSVGGGNSNQPQHFGDGTRLSIL.